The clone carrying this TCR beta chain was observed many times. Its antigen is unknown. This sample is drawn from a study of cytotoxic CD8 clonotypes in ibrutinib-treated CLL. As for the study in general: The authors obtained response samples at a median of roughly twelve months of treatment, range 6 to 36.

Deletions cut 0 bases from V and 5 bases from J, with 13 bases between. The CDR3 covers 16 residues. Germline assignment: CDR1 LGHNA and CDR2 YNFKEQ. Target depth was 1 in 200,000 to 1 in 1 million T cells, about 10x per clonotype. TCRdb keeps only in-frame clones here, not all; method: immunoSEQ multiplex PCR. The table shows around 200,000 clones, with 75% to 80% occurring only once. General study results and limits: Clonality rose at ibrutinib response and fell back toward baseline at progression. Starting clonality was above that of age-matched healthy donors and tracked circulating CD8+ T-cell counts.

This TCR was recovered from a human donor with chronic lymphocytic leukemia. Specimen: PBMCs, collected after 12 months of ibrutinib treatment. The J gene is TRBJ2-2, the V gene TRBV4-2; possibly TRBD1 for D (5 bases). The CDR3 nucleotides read TGTGCCAGCAGCCAAGAGACAGCCTCCACTACCGGGGAGCTGTTTTTT. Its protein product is CASSQETASTTGELFF.